This is a list of T cell receptor beta chains from one sample in a study of T cells after yellow fever vaccination. TCRdb called the 5' RACE reads again in MiXCR, with one record for every CDR3 protein. This sample carries hundreds of thousands of distinct CDR3 sequences, roughly a fifth of them seen once, and the ten largest clones take about a sixth. This specimen consisted of PBMCs, obtained roughly 20 days after the first yellow fever vaccination. These receptors all come from a man aged 18 to 29 who received the YFV17D yellow fever vaccine. Each CDR3 is given with its conserved first and last residue. The D gene is left open where the match is weak. Expanded clones get a size class; other rows say once, few or many, or leave the size out.

j_call d_call clone_size v_call cdr3_nt cdr3_aa
TRBJ2-1 . . TRBV6-5 TGTGCCAGCAGTAACCGGGCTAATGAGCAGTTCTTC CASSNRANEQFF
TRBJ2-7 . few TRBV23-1 TGCGCCACCCCCGGCGGGGTAAACTACGAGCAGTACTTC CATPGGVNYEQYF
TRBJ2-3 . . TRBV19 TGTGCCAGTAGTACCCCTGGTTGGGGCACAGATACGCAGTATTTT CASSTPGWGTDTQYF
TRBJ2-5 . few TRBV29-1 TGCAGCGTGGTGCAGGGTATGGGGGAGACCCAGTACTTC CSVVQGMGETQYF
TRBJ1-1 . few TRBV29-1 TGCAGCGTTGAAGACGGGTTGAACACTGAAGCTTTCTTT CSVEDGLNTEAFF
TRBJ2-7 . few TRBV5-6 TGTGCCAGCAGCGCAGAAGGGGGGGATCCCTTCTACGAGCAGTACTTC CASSAEGGDPFYEQYF
TRBJ2-7 TRBD1 . TRBV6-2/TRBV6-3 TGTGCCAGCAGTTACCGACGTTGGACAGGGGCCAACGAGCAGTACTTC CASSYRRWTGANEQYF
TRBJ2-3 TRBD1 few TRBV7-2 TGTGCCAGCAGCTTGGGACAGTTATCCACAGATACGCAGTATTTT CASSLGQLSTDTQYF
TRBJ2-2 . . TRBV5-6 TGTGCCAGCAGGCGAATGCAGGGACAAGGGCCGTATCTTAACACCGGGGAGCTGTTTTTT CASRRMQGQGPYLNTGELFF
TRBJ2-5 . . TRBV7-9 TGTGCCAGCAGCGCCCAAGGTGGGAACCAAGAGACCCAGTACTTC CASSAQGGNQETQYF
TRBJ2-2 TRBD1 . TRBV7-2 TGTGCCAGCAGCGCTAGGGGGCGGACCGGGGAGCTGTTTTTT CASSARGRTGELFF
TRBJ2-6 . few TRBV4-3 TGCGCCAGCAGCCATCGTAGGGGGGAGTACTCTGGGGCCAACGTCCTGACTTTC CASSHRRGEYSGANVLTF
TRBJ2-5 . few TRBV7-8 TGTGCCAGCAGTTTCGACAGGAAAGAGACCCAGTACTTC CASSFDRKETQYF
TRBJ2-3 . once TRBV2 TGTGCCAGCGGCGGAGGAGGCACGCAGTATTTT CASGGGGTQYF
TRBJ1-2 . . TRBV7-2 TGTGCCAGCAGCTCATACAGGGTACAAGGCGATGGCTACACCTTC CASSSYRVQGDGYTF
TRBJ2-1 . . TRBV3-1 TGTGCCAGCAGCCAATCAACAAGGGCGATGGGTAATGAGCAGTTCTTC CASSQSTRAMGNEQFF
TRBJ1-1 TRBD1 . TRBV12-3/TRBV12-4 TGTGCCAGCATCACAACAGGGGGTACTGAAGCTTTCTTT CASITTGGTEAFF
TRBJ1-4 . few TRBV4-2 TGTGCCAGCAGCCTTCGTCGGGAGGATGAAAAACTGTTTTTT CASSLRREDEKLFF
TRBJ1-1 TRBD1 . TRBV7-2 TGTGCCAGCAGCCCCGGGGGACAGAGGAGGTACACTGAAGCTTTCTTT CASSPGGQRRYTEAFF
TRBJ2-2 . . TRBV11-2 TGTGCCAGCAGCCCGACGCAGCGGGACACCGGGGAGCTGTTTTTT CASSPTQRDTGELFF
TRBJ1-3 . . TRBV4-3 TGCGCCAGCAGCCAAGATCGTAGGGGAAACACCATATATTTT CASSQDRRGNTIYF
TRBJ2-1 TRBD2 . TRBV7-3 TGTGCCAGCAGCGAGGGACTAGCGGGGGTACGGCAGTTCTTC CASSEGLAGVRQFF